The 23 T cell receptor beta chains reported below all come from one sample, sequenced in a study of T cells after yellow fever vaccination. TCRdb fed the 5' RACE reads into MiXCR, producing one record per CDR3 protein. The data hold 500,000 to 650,000 distinct CDR3 sequences, with about 15% observed a single time. The starting material was PBMCs, obtained 5 days after the first yellow fever vaccination. The receptor source for this set is a man aged 18 to 29 who received the YFV17D yellow fever vaccine.

The chain carries TRBV20-1 and TRBJ2-4; 11 nucleotides line up with TRBD1. This CDR3 is built from 13 residues. Germline CDR1 reads DFQATT; CDR2 reads SNEGSKA (reference sequence). With 6 bases clipped from V and 7 bases from J, the junction kept 5 bases outside the gene matches. This CDR3 is CSAGRDRGNIQYF. The CDR3 nucleotides are TGCAGTGCCGGCCGGGACAGGGGGAACATTCAGTACTTC.

The chain employs TRBV7-9 and TRBJ2-1; D unresolved. V lost 5 bases and J 7 bases, leaving 21 bases between the germline ends. Germline CDR1 SEHNR, CDR2 FQNEAQ (reference sequence). The CDR3 is 16 amino acids. CDR3 loop: CASSPPGGPLMNEQFF. CDR3 nucleotide sequence: TGTGCCAGCAGCCCTCCTGGCGGCCCCCTAATGAATGAGCAGTTCTTC.

This rearrangement joins TRBV12-3 or TRBV12-4 to TRBJ1-5; perhaps TRBD1 as D (6 bases). This CDR3 spans 17 amino acids. Between the trimmed V and J ends, which lost 4 bases and 1 base, there was a span of 17 bases. The CDR3, as DNA: TGTGCCAGCAGTTATCTCCGGAACAGGGTGAGCAATCAGCCCCAGCATTTT. The encoded protein is CASSYLRNRVSNQPQHF.

This clonotype has only a few counts. This chain links TRBV7-2 with TRBJ1-2; D is possibly TRBD1 (5 bases). The CDR3 totals 12 residues. The V gene lost 5 bases and the J gene lost 7 bases, with 11 bases spanning the gap. Germline V gives CDR1 SGHTA, CDR2 FQGNSA. Here the CDR3 reads CASSESGTGYTF. CDR3 sequence (DNA): TGTGCCAGCAGCGAATCCGGGACTGGCTACACCTTC.

V gene TRBV7-9 combines with J gene TRBJ1-2; D uncertain. The CDR3 is made up of 12 amino acids. Germline V gives CDR1 SEHNR, CDR2 FQNEAQ (reference sequence). V lost 5 bases, J lost 6 bases, and 10 bases lay in between. In nucleotides, the CDR3 is TGTGCCAGCAGCAAGTCGGGAGATGGCTACACCTTC. This sequence encodes CASSKSGDGYTF.

Only a few counts were recorded for this clonotype. The CDR3 coding sequence is TGTGCCATCAGTGAGTCGAAGGTCACTGAAGCTTTCTTT. This sequence encodes CAISESKVTEAFF. The genes are TRBV10-3 and TRBJ1-1; D remains ambiguous. Trimming left V 0 bases short and J 4 bases short, with 6 bases between. CDR1 and CDR2 from the germline V gene are ENHRY and SYGVKD. The CDR3 is made up of 13 amino acids.

The J gene is TRBJ2-3, the V gene TRBV7-6; the D is unclear. Trimming pared 2 bases from V and 3 bases from J, leaving 6 bases between. CDR1 is SGHVS, CDR2 FNYEAQ, per germline. There are 13 residues in the CDR3. In nucleotides, the CDR3 is TGTGCCAGCAGCTTATCTTGGACAGATACGCAGTATTTT. Amino acid sequence: CASSLSWTDTQYF.

This clonotype was counted a few times. The CDR3 here is CATSQGAHTGELFF. DNA of the CDR3: TGTGCCACATCACAGGGGGCACACACCGGGGAGCTGTTTTTT. The chain links TRBV24-1 to TRBJ2-2, with 9 nucleotides matching TRBD1. This CDR3 region has 14 residues. V gave up 10 bases and J gave up 3 bases; unmatched junction bases: 5. Germline V gene lookup returns CDR1 KGHDR and CDR2 SFDVKD.

In this sample, this clonotype turned up a few times. V and J are TRBV7-3 and TRBJ2-1, with 9 bases matching TRBD2. The CDR3 is 14 residues long. The V segment lost 5 bases and the J segment 12 bases; nucleotides outside the gene matches: 11. Germline CDR1 SGHTA, CDR2 FQGTGA. The DNA of the CDR3 is TGTGCCAGCAGCGTGGGACTAGCTGGATTGGGGCAGTTCTTC. It codes for CASSVGLAGLGQFF.

The J gene is TRBJ2-1, the V gene TRBV7-3; maybe TRBD1 (6 bases). The CDR3 runs 15 residues. Looked up from germline, CDR1 is SGHTA and CDR2 is FQGTGA. V shed 2 bases and J shed 5 bases, with 13 bases lying between them. This CDR3 is CASSLGQGGDNEQFF. The CDR3, as DNA: TGTGCCAGCAGCTTAGGCCAAGGGGGTGACAATGAGCAGTTCTTC. The full variable domain, rest sourced from reference TRBV7-3 and TRBJ2-1, is GAGVSQTPSNKVTEKGKYVELRCDPISGHTALYWYRQSLGQGPEFLIYFQGTGAADDSGLPNDRFFAVRPEGSVSTLKIQRTERGDSAVYLCASSLGQGGDNEQFFGPGTRLTVL.

This clonotype was picked up a small number of times. The chain couples TRBV12-3 or TRBV12-4 to TRBJ1-5; D unclear. Trimming left V 6 bases short and J 3 bases short, with 12 bases between. This CDR3 is built from 14 residues. In nucleotides, the CDR3 is TGTGCCAGCAGGCGGACGGGGTACAATCAGCCCCAGCATTTT. This translates into CASRRTGYNQPQHF.

This clonotype has a handful of counts. The genes are TRBV7-8 and TRBJ2-1; the match to TRBD1 covers 9 bases. Germline loops: CDR1 SGHVS, CDR2 FQNEAQ. V lost 5 bases, J lost 10 bases, and 12 bases stayed unmatched. This CDR3 has 15 residues. CDR3 protein: CASSQSRTGAVEQFF. For the CDR3, the DNA is TGTGCCAGCAGCCAAAGTCGGACAGGGGCCGTGGAGCAGTTCTTC.

The chain links TRBV10-3 to TRBJ2-7; weak D call: TRBD1 (6 bases). The V end was cut by 3 bases, the J end by 0 bases, with 9 bases between. The CDR3 is 14 residues long. Germline loops: CDR1 ENHRY, CDR2 SYGVKD. In DNA, the CDR3 is TGTGCCATCAGTGAAGACAGGAACTCCTACGAGCAGTACTTC. Amino acids: CAISEDRNSYEQYF.

J is TRBJ2-5 and V is TRBV5-1; no firm D call. This CDR3 comprises 16 residues. Trimming removed 0 bases from V and 1 base from J, with 13 bases in between. The germline V gene has CDR1 SGHRS and CDR2 YFSETQ. CDR3 sequence reads: CASSLVGASVQETQYF. In nucleotides, the CDR3 is TGCGCCAGCAGCTTGGTGGGCGCGTCCGTCCAAGAGACCCAGTACTTC.

This clonotype was seen only a few times. The genes are TRBV5-1 and TRBJ1-4, with D perhaps matching TRBD1 (5 bases). With 1 base removed from V and 2 bases from J, the gap between germline ends came to 15 bases. CDR3 size: 17 residues. Germline V gene lookup returns CDR1 SGHRS and CDR2 YFSETQ. Here the CDR3 DNA reads TGCGCCAGCAGCTTGATCGAGCAGCGGGGGACTAATGAAAAACTGTTTTTT. Translating it yields CASSLIEQRGTNEKLFF.

CDR3 sequence: CAISEGDRAEQYV. The CDR3 DNA is TGTGCCATCAGTGAGGGGGACAGGGCCGAGCAGTACGTC. The chain has TRBV10-3 and TRBJ2-7; TRBD1 agrees at 9 bases. The CDR3 covers 13 residues. CDR1 and CDR2 (germline): ENHRY, SYGVKD. Losses at the gene ends were 2 bases for V and 6 bases for J; bases not matched to a gene: 2.

This chain joins TRBV12-3 or TRBV12-4 and TRBJ1-4, with TRBD1 identical over 8 bases. V lost 4 bases, J lost 10 bases, and 5 bases stayed unmatched. There are 13 residues in the CDR3. As DNA, the CDR3 is TGTGCCAGCAGTTCGGACAGGGAGGCAAAACTGTTTTTT. It specifies CASSSDREAKLFF.

This clonotype appeared a few times. This rearrangement joins TRBV27 to TRBJ1-5; 9 bases line up with TRBD1. V dropped 6 bases and J dropped 6; count of bases not matched to a gene: 3. CDR1 and CDR2 (germline): MNHEY, SMNVEV (reference sequence). The CDR3 has 13 residues. In nucleotides, the CDR3 is TGTGCCAGCAGAGGACAGGGGTTTCAGCCCCAGCATTTT. It specifies CASRGQGFQPQHF.

The chain joins TRBV5-1 to TRBJ2-1; 8 positions agree with TRBD1. V lost 7 bases, J lost 9 bases, and 12 bases stayed unmatched. This CDR3 is 14 amino acids long. The germline gives CDR1 SGHRS, CDR2 YFSETQ. CDR3 DNA sequence: TGCGCCAGCGGACAGGGTAGTAAGTCTGGTGAGCAGTTCTTC. This encodes CASGQGSKSGEQFF.

This clonotype has just a few counts. This chain links TRBV6-1 with TRBJ2-3, with no clear D. From germline, CDR1 is MNHNS and CDR2 SASEGT. The CDR3 is 15 residues long. The V and J ends lost 7 bases and 2 bases respectively, with 16 bases between them. The CDR3 region has the DNA TGTGCCAGCACCCAGTTTCTCACCGACACAGATACGCAGTATTTT. It translates to CASTQFLTDTDTQYF.

This clonotype occurred a few times. The rearrangement joins TRBV20-1 to TRBJ1-5; perhaps TRBD1 as D (5 bases). CDR1 is DFQATT, CDR2 SNEGSKA, per germline (reference sequence). CDR3 size: 13 residues. V lost 0 bases, J lost 4 bases, and 7 bases lay in between. The CDR3 nucleotides read TGCAGTGCTAGAGAGACAGCTAATCAGCCCCAGCATTTT. It yields the protein CSARETANQPQHF.

The chain links TRBV4-2 to TRBJ2-1; tentatively, D is TRBD1 (6 bases). The V gene's germline CDR1 is LGHNA and CDR2 YNFKEQ. The germline V and J ends were trimmed by 0 bases and 3 bases, with 6 bases remaining between them. This CDR3 is built from 14 residues. Here the CDR3 DNA reads TGTGCCAGCAGCCAAGAGGACAGCTACAATGAGCAGTTCTTC. Amino acid sequence: CASSQEDSYNEQFF.

The chain uses TRBV30 and TRBJ1-2; no firm D call. Trimming took off 5 bases at V and 4 bases at J, with 11 bases between the two ends. The CDR3 covers 12 residues. CDR1 is GTSNPN and CDR2 is SVGIG in the germline V gene (reference sequence). CDR3 amino acids: CAWARGPYGYTF. CDR3 coding DNA: TGTGCCTGGGCCCGTGGGCCCTATGGCTACACCTTC.